This T cell receptor beta chain was profiled in a study of OX40 agonist ivuxolimab in advanced cancers. Study context: Clinicians treated patients with ivuxolimab, an agonistic anti-OX40 (CD134) antibody.

Generated by immunoSEQ multiplex PCR, the TCRdb table keeps only in-frame clones and is missing some. This table has tens of thousands of clones, approximately 90% appearing once. This CDR3 has 13 amino acids. Germline lookup yields CDR1 LNHDA and CDR2 SQIVND (reference sequence). The J gene is TRBJ2-5, the V gene TRBV19; 8 bases align to TRBD2. The J call may be wrong; the DNA end is better matched by TRBJ2-7. This receptor was identified in an adult with an advanced solid tumor such as melanoma, head and neck, liver or kidney cancer. The sequences come from CD4+ or CD8+ T cells sorted from blood, collected in a trial of the OX40 agonist ivuxolimab. The CDR3 is CASSIGTSYEQYF. The CDR3, as DNA: TGTGCCAGTAGTATCGGGACTAGCTACGAGCAGTACTTC.